This T cell receptor beta chain comes out of a study of follicular helper T cells after annual influenza vaccination. Produced via immunoSEQ multiplex PCR; TCRdb's table is partial and in-frame only. The repertoire has about 10,000 clones, roughly four fifths of them found once; the top ten carry 0.34%. The CDR3 length is 15 residues. With 2 bases removed from V and 2 bases from J, the gap between germline ends came to 12 bases. Germline V gives CDR1 LNHDA, CDR2 SQIVND (reference sequence). Regarding time point: 2014-2015 season, 7 days after vaccination. The chain combines TRBV19 with TRBJ2-5; D unresolved. This clonotype was sampled from an adult who received the influenza vaccine. The source material was CXCR5- memory CD4+ T cells sorted from blood, sampled 7 days after influenza vaccination. The CDR3 DNA is TGTGCCAGTAGTATACGGGCAGTTCCTCAAGAGACCCAGTACTTC. Its protein is CASSIRAVPQETQYF.